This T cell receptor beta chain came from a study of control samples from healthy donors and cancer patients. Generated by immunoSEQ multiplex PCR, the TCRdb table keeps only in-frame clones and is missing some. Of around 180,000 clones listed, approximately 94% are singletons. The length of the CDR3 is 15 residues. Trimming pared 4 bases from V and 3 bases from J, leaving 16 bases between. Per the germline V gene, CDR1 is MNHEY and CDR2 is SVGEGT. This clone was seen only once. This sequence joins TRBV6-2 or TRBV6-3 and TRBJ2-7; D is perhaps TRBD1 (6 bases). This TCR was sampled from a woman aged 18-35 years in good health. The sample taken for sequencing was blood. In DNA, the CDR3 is TGTGCCAGCAGTTCACGATTACAGGGTCACTACGAGCAGTACTTC. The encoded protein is CASSSRLQGHYEQYF.